One TCR beta chain is described in this entry. What it recognizes is unknown. The sample originates from a study of monozygotic twins with inflammatory bowel disease. Study-level points and caveats: Diversity of TCRbeta measured by inverse Simpson was lower in IBD patients than in healthy co-twins.

TCRdb reprocessed the 5' RACE reads and keeps a single row for each CDR3 protein, giving no DNA. This sample's table has about 420,000 distinct CDR3 sequences. Looked up from germline, CDR1 is MNHEY and CDR2 is SMNVEV (reference sequence). This CDR3 is built from 16 residues. The source is a human donor with ulcerative colitis or Crohn's disease, or a healthy co-twin of an affected twin (not recorded which). The chain carries TRBV27 and TRBJ1-1. Sequences were obtained from blood. The CDR3 loop is CASSLSGTHFNTEAFF.